This T cell receptor (beta chain) stems from a study of blood T cell repertoires in COVID-19. Whole-study context: The United States, Italy and Spain were the sources of the acute and convalescent COVID-19 samples. T cells, B-cell-depleted T cells, or PBMCs supplied cDNA or gDNA.

In germline, CDR1 is SGDLS, CDR2 YYNGEE. The CDR3 extends over 13 amino acids. The V end was cut by 0 bases, the J end by 5 bases, with 9 bases between. Assay used: immunoSEQ multiplex PCR; TCRdb lists only in-frame clones, some missing. The table includes tens of thousands of clones, 89% detected once. This rearrangement joins TRBV9 to TRBJ2-7; D gene unclear. This receptor was taken from an older man with active or convalescent COVID-19. Sequenced: peripheral blood. The CDR3: CASSVDIYNEQYF. For the CDR3, the DNA is TGTGCCAGCAGCGTAGACATTTACAACGAGCAGTACTTC. The full variable domain, completed using reference TRBV9 and TRBJ2-7, is DSGVTQTPKHLITATGQRVTLRCSPRSGDLSVYWYQQSLDQGLQFLIQYYNGEERAKGNILERFSAQQFPDLHSELNLSSLELGDSALYFCASSVDIYNEQYFGPGTRLTVT.